Listed below are T cell receptor beta chains from one sample, sequenced in a study of T cell responses to AZD1222 COVID-19 vaccine. This table comes from immunoSEQ multiplex PCR, and its TCRdb copy is limited to in-frame clones, with some not included. The data show approximately 200,000 clones, with 87% seen just once and approximately 2.5% held by the top ten. This specimen was peripheral blood, taken on day 0 of MenACWY control vaccination. These receptors were taken from an adult in good health. The conserved cysteine and the conserved F or W are not part of the CDR3 here.

V gene	J gene	CDR3 protein
TRBV12-3/TRBV12-4	TRBJ2-7	ASSRGQTYEQY
TRBV5-1	TRBJ2-3	ASTDTSTGRQY
TRBV4-3	TRBJ1-3	ASSAGTPAGNTIY
TRBV7-9	TRBJ2-5	ASSSPGTSVFIETQY
TRBV6-5	TRBJ1-2	ASSYAGTGSGYT
TRBV28	TRBJ2-3	ASSPHMTDTQY
TRBV3-1/TRBV3-2	TRBJ1-4	ASSQGGNEKLF
TRBV6-5	TRBJ1-1	ASGGGPRREAF
TRBV9	TRBJ1-1	ASSVGQGNTEAF
TRBV7-3	TRBJ1-1	ASSLMSGTEAF
TRBV14	TRBJ2-7	ASSSRPRLAGGPYEQY
TRBV5-4	TRBJ1-2	ASSFGGRGGYT
TRBV19	TRBJ1-1	ASKRQGDTEAF
TRBV6-5	TRBJ2-3	ASTGLVPDTQY
TRBV6-5	TRBJ2-7	ASSPTRGAVYEQY
TRBV9	TRBJ1-2	ASSGGQGGYGYT
TRBV10-3	TRBJ1-1	AISAYTEAF
TRBV5-5	TRBJ2-2	ASSLAGNTGELF
TRBV18	TRBJ2-5	ASSTGGAETQY
TRBV13	TRBJ1-2	ASSPRGWGPDYGYT
TRBV5-6	TRBJ2-7	ASSLEQVRSYEQY
TRBV5-1	TRBJ1-5	ASSLGGPNQPQH
TRBV28	TRBJ2-1	ASTIQGPNEQF
TRBV29-1	TRBJ2-2	SVLTSPNTGELF
TRBV5-4	TRBJ2-3	ASSGPGQANTDTQY
TRBV18	TRBJ1-5	ASSPLGPRQGARDQPQH